This T cell receptor beta chain was identified in a study of cytomegalovirus exposure and HLA in healthy donors. V lost 3 bases to trimming and J lost 4 bases, with 22 bases between them. This CDR3 has 18 residues. The germline V gene encodes CDR1 KGHSH and CDR2 LQKENI. With 60 Vbeta and 13 Jbeta primers, the PCR was carried out. Generated by immunoSEQ multiplex PCR, the TCRdb table keeps only in-frame clones and is missing some. The data show 95,000 to 150,000 clones, more than 60% seen once. Sequenced: PBMCs. This chain joins TRBV18 and TRBJ1-5; TRBD1 is a possible D gene (5 bases). The TCR originated in a woman aged 40 to 50 in good health and CMV-seropositive. The CDR3 sequence is CASSPTPISGRANQPQHF. DNA for the CDR3: TGTGCCAGCTCACCCACCCCAATATCCGGCAGGGCAAATCAGCCCCAGCATTTT.